The sequence of this T cell receptor beta chain was determined in a study of cytomegalovirus exposure and HLA in healthy donors. Broader study findings: The only immune exposure information that was available was CMV serostatus. Previously analyzed data showed that most TCR beta V segments were productive at a frequency of about 87% or about 30%. Association with HLA alleles at 0.05 false discovery rate was found for 16,951 TCR beta sequences in a later analysis. A later analysis reportedly found that, within productive TCRs, an Asian-associated ancestry cluster had fewer N-insertions than the mean observed across the approximately 700 donors.

This PCR relied on a set of 60 Vbeta primers and 13 Jbeta primers. The method was immunoSEQ multiplex PCR; TCRdb's version includes in-frame clones alone and lacks a portion of them. Of 130,000 or so clones listed, around 80% are singletons. V trimming: 3 bases; J trimming: 3 bases; junction bases outside the gene matches: 3. Germline lookup yields CDR1 SGDLS and CDR2 YYNGEE. This CDR3 contains 15 residues. With respect to this clone: Its antigen remains unknown.

This sequence joins TRBV9 and TRBJ1-4; 9 bases are shared with TRBD1. The receptor was isolated from a young man in good health and CMV-seropositive. Sequenced input: PBMCs. The CDR3 DNA sequence: TGTGCCAGCAGCGCACAGGGGGCACCTAATGAAAAACTGTTTTTT. Encoded protein: CASSAQGAPNEKLFF. The complete variable domain, with remaining parts taken from reference TRBV9 and TRBJ1-4, reads DSGVTQTPKHLITATGQRVTLRCSPRSGDLSVYWYQQSLDQGLQFLIQYYNGEERAKGNILERFSAQQFPDLHSELNLSSLELGDSALYFCASSAQGAPNEKLFFGSGTQLSVL.